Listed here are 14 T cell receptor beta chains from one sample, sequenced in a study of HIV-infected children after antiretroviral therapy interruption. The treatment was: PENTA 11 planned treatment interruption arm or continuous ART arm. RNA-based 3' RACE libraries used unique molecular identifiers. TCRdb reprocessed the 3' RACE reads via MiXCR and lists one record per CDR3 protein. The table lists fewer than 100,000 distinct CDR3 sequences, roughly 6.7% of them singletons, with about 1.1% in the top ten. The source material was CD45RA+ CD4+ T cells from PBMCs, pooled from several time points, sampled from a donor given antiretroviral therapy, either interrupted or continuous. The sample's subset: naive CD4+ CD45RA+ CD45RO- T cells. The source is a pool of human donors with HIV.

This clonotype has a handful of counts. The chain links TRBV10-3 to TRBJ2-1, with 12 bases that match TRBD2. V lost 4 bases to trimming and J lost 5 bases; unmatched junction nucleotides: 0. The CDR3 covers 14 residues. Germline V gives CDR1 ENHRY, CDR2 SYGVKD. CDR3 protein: CAISGLAGDNEQFF. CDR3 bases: TGTGCCATCAGTGGACTAGCGGGGGACAATGAGCAGTTCTTC.

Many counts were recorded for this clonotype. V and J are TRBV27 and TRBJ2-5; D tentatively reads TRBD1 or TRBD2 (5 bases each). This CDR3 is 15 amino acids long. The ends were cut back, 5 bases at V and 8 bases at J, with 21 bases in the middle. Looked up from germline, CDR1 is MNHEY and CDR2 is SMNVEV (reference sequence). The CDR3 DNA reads TGTGCCAGCAGTCCGATAGCCGGGACCAGCCTTACCCAGTACTTC. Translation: CASSPIAGTSLTQYF.

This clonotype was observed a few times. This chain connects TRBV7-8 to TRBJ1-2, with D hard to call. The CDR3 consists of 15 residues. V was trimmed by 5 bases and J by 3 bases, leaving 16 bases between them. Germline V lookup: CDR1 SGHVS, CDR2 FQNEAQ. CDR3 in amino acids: CASSPAVGRDYGYTF. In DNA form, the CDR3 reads TGTGCCAGCAGCCCAGCGGTGGGGAGGGACTATGGCTACACCTTC.

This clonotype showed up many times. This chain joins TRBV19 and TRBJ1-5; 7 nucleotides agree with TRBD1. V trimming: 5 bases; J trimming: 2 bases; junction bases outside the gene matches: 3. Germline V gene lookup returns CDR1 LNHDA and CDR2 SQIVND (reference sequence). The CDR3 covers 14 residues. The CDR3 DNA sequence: TGTGCCAGTAGTCGGGACAGTCGCAATCAGCCCCAGCATTTT. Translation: CASSRDSRNQPQHF.

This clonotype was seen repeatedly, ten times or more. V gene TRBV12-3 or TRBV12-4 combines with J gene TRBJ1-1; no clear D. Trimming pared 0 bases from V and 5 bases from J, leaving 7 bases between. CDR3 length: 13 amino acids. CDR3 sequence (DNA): TGTGCCAGCAGTTTAGCGTCGGGGACTGAAGCTTTCTTT. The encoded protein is CASSLASGTEAFF.

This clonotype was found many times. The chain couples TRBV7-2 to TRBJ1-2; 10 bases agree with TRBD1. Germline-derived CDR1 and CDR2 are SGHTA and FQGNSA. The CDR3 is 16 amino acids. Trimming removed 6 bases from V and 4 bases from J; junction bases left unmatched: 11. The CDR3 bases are TGTGCCAGCAGGCGGGACAGGGGTCAGAGTCTCTATGGCTACACCTTC. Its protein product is CASRRDRGQSLYGYTF.

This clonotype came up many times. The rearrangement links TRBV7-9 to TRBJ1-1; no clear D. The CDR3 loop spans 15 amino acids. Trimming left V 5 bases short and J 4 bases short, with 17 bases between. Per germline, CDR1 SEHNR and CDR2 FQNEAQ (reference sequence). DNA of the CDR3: TGTGCCAGCAGCCATACCAGTCCGGGCGGCACTGAAGCTTTCTTT. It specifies CASSHTSPGGTEAFF.

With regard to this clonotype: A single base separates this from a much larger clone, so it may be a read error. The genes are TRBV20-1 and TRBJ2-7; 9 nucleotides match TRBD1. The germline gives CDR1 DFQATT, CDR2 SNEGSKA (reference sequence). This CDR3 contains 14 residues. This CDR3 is CSATQGAYYYEHYF. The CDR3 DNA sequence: TGCAGTGCCACACAGGGGGCCTATTACTACGAGCATTACTTC.

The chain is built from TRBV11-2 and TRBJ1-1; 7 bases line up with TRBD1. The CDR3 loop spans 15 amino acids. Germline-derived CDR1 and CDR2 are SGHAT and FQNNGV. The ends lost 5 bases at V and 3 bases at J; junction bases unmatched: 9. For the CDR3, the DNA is TGTGCCAGCAGCCGCTCACCTACAGGGGACACTGAAGCTTTCTTT. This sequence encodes CASSRSPTGDTEAFF.

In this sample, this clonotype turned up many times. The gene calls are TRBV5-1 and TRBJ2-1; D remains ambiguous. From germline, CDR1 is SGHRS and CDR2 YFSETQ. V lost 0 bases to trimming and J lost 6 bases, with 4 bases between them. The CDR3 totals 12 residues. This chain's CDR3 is CASSLEGNEQFF. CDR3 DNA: TGCGCCAGCAGCTTGGAGGGCAATGAGCAGTTCTTC. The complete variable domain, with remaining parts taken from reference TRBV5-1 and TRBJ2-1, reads KAGVTQTPRYLIKTRGQQVTLSCSPISGHRSVSWYQQTPGQGLQFLFEYFSETQRNKGNFPGRFSGRQFSNSRSEMNVSTLELGDSALYLCASSLEGNEQFFGPGTRLTVL.

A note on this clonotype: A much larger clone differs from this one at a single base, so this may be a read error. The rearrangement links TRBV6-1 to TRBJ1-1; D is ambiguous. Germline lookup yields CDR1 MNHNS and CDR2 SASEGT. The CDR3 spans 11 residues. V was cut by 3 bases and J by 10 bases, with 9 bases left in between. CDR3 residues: CASSEGSGAFF. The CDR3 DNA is TGTGCCAGCAGTGAGGGGAGTGGAGCTTTCTTT.

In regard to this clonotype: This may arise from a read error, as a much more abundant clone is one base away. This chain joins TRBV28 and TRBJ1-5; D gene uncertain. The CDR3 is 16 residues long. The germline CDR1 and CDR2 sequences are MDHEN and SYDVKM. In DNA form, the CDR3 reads TGTGCCTGCAGTTTGGGCACACTTTATAGCAATCAGCCCCAGCATTTT. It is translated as CACSLGTLYSNQPQHF.

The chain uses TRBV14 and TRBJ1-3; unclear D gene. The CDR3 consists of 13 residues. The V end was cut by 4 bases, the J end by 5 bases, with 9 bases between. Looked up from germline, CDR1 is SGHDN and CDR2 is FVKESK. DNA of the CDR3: TGTGCCAGCAGCCTAGGACTCAGAAACACCATATATTTT. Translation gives CASSLGLRNTIYF.

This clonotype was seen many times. This CDR3 reads CASSSRTGNTDTQYF. DNA for the CDR3: TGTGCCAGTAGTTCACGGACAGGGAACACAGATACGCAGTATTTT. The chain couples TRBV19 to TRBJ2-3; TRBD1 matches at 8 bases. Per the germline V gene, CDR1 is LNHDA and CDR2 is SQIVND (reference sequence). V shed 5 bases, J shed 2 bases, and the junction held 6 bases outside the gene matches. This CDR3 has 15 amino acids.